This TCR beta chain was recovered during a study of CD8 T cells in ankylosing spondylitis. TCRdb re-called the 5' RACE reads with MiXCR, one entry per CDR3 protein. The data show around 490,000 distinct CDR3 sequences, approximately 5% seen once. Study findings and constraints: Fewer than ten highly homologous variants made up a TCR beta motif, and this motif appeared characteristic of ankylosing spondylitis blood.

Ten or more counts support this clonotype. The antigen remains undetermined. Germline and junction disagree at one end, which may indicate a read error. This TCR came from a male donor with ankylosing spondylitis. Material: blood, either unsorted or a sorted T cell fraction (not recorded which).

CDR3 coding DNA: TGCGCCAGCAGCCAGAGGGGGGGGAACCCTGAAGCTTTCTTT. Protein product: CASSQRGGNPEAFF. V and J are TRBV5-1 and TRBJ1-1, with a tentative D call TRBD1 (6 bases). From germline, CDR1 is SGHRS and CDR2 YFSETQ. This CDR3 spans 14 amino acids.